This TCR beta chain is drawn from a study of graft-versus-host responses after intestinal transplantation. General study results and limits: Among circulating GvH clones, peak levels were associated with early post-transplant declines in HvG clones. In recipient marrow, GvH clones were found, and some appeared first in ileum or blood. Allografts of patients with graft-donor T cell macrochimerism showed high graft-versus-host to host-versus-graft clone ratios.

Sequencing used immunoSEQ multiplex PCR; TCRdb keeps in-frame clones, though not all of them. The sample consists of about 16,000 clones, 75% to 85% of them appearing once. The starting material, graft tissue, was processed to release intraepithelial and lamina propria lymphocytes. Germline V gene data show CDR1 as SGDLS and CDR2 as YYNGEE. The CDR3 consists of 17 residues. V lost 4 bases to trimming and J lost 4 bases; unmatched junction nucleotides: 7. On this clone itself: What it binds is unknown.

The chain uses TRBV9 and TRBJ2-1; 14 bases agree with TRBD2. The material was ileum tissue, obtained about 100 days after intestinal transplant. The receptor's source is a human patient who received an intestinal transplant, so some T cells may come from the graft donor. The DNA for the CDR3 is TGTGCCAGCAGCCCCCGACTAGCGGGAGGGCCTTACAATGAGCAGTTCTTC. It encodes CASSPRLAGGPYNEQFF.